Following are 3 T cell receptor beta chains from one sample sequenced in a study of post-analysis software for immune sequencing data. The study, taken as a whole, reports: Controls had lower frequencies than patients of roughly five TRBV segments, which included TRBV5-6, TRBV5-1 and TRBV20-1.

Built from TCR beta cDNA, the libraries had unique molecular identifiers in them. TCRdb reprocessed the PCR reads via MiXCR and lists one record per CDR3 protein. The table lists fewer than 600,000 distinct CDR3 sequences, roughly 45% of them singletons. These TCRs' antigens remain unknown. Specimen: blood. Receptors were obtained from a girl under 18 with multiple sclerosis.

This clonotype was observed once. The chain joins TRBV4-1 to TRBJ1-5, with D maybe TRBD1 (6 bases). Trimming pared 4 bases from V and 2 bases from J, leaving 12 bases between. Germline V lookup: CDR1 MGHRA, CDR2 YSYEKL. The CDR3 totals 15 residues. Written as DNA, the CDR3 is TGCGCCAGCAGCCGGGCGACAGGCCGCAATCAGCCCCAGCATTTT. Translation: CASSRATGRNQPQHF.

This clonotype was observed a handful of times. This chain connects TRBV14 to TRBJ2-1; D gene ambiguous. With 0 bases removed from V and 0 bases from J, the gap between germline ends came to 3 bases. The CDR3 totals 14 residues. CDR1 SGHDN and CDR2 FVKESK come from the germline V gene. The CDR3, as DNA: TGTGCCAGCAGCCAAGACAGCTCCTACAATGAGCAGTTCTTC. Its protein product is CASSQDSSYNEQFF.

This clonotype occurred many times. The gene calls are TRBV29-1 and TRBJ2-1; 7 bases are shared with TRBD1. Per germline, CDR1 SQVTM and CDR2 ANQGSEA. The CDR3 has 11 amino acids. The ends lost 7 bases at V and 13 bases at J; junction bases unmatched: 10. In DNA, the CDR3 is TGCAGCGAAACCTCAGGGGGTGCCCAGTTCTTC. Residues: CSETSGGAQFF.